These 8 T cell receptor beta chains were all obtained from the same sample, sequenced in a study of T-cell reconstitution after alpha-beta-depleted transplantation in children. Using unique molecular identifiers, the investigators prepared the TCRbeta library. TCRdb processed the PCR reads anew with MiXCR; each CDR3 protein has one entry. The sample lists around 700,000 distinct CDR3 sequences, about an eighth seen once, with around 0.79% in the top ten. The sample consisted of PBMCs, taken before TCRalphabeta/CD19-depleted stem cell transplant. The receptors were gathered from a girl aged 2-9 years with congenital amegakaryocytic thrombocytopenia, due to receive a stem cell transplant.

V is TRBV5-1 and J is TRBJ2-2; D unclear. The CDR3 is made up of 14 amino acids. Germline V lookup: CDR1 SGHRS, CDR2 YFSETQ. The V end was cut by 3 bases, the J end by 5 bases, with 11 bases between. CDR3 DNA: TGCGCCAGCAGCTCCAACCCCGGGACCGGGGAGCTGTTTTTT. Amino acids: CASSSNPGTGELFF.

The chain employs TRBV29-1 and TRBJ2-7; 8 positions agree with TRBD2. Per germline, CDR1 SQVTM and CDR2 ANQGSEA. Trimming cost V 4 bases and J 1 base; bases outside gene matches: 3. The CDR3 loop spans 13 amino acids. DNA of the CDR3: TGCAGCGTTGTTACTAGCGGTTCCTACGAGCAGTACTTC. It is translated as CSVVTSGSYEQYF.

The sample holds a few counts of this clonotype. The chain carries TRBV5-1 and TRBJ2-2, with TRBD2 matching 9 bases. This CDR3 spans 16 amino acids. In germline, CDR1 is SGHRS, CDR2 YFSETQ. V lost 2 bases to trimming and J lost 5 bases; unmatched junction nucleotides: 7. The CDR3: CASSFQTSGQTGELFF. The CDR3 DNA sequence: TGCGCCAGCAGCTTTCAGACTAGCGGACAAACCGGGGAGCTGTTTTTT.

V is TRBV18 and J is TRBJ2-5; 12 nucleotides line up with TRBD2. The CDR3 spans 16 residues. Losses at the gene ends were 5 bases for V and 2 bases for J; bases not matched to a gene: 6. Germline V lookup: CDR1 KGHSH, CDR2 LQKENI. This CDR3 reads CASSDLAGGAQETQYF. CDR3 in DNA: TGTGCCAGCTCAGATCTAGCGGGAGGGGCACAAGAGACCCAGTACTTC. The full variable domain, its missing parts supplied by reference TRBV18 and TRBJ2-5, is NAGVMQNPRHLVRRRGQEARLRCSPMKGHSHVYWYRQLPEEGLKFMVYLQKENIIDESGMPKERFSAEFPKEGPSILRIQQVVRGDSAAYFCASSDLAGGAQETQYFGPGTRLLVL.

This clonotype was counted a few times. The genes are TRBV20-1 and TRBJ2-1; 8 bases are shared with TRBD2. Trimming cost V 3 bases and J 2 bases; bases outside gene matches: 9. Germline values: CDR1 DFQATT, CDR2 SNEGSKA (reference sequence). CDR3 length equals 16 residues. CDR3 residues: CSARIGRGETYNEQFF. CDR3 in DNA: TGCAGTGCTAGGATCGGGCGGGGGGAGACCTACAATGAGCAGTTCTTC.

The sample holds many counts of this clonotype. CDR3 sequence: CASSQVGSSPGELFF. The DNA for the CDR3 is TGTGCCAGCAGCCAAGTGGGGTCTAGCCCCGGGGAGCTGTTTTTT. The rearrangement links TRBV3-1 to TRBJ2-2, with D perhaps matching TRBD2 (5 bases). Trimming shortened V by 1 base and J by 6 bases, and 12 bases separated the two germline ends. CDR3 length: 15 amino acids. CDR1 and CDR2 from the germline V gene are LGHDT and YNNKEL (reference sequence).

The V and J genes are TRBV12-3 or TRBV12-4 and TRBJ1-1; D gene unclear. Trimming cost V 6 bases and J 10 bases, with 18 bases left between them. This CDR3 region has 13 residues. The CDR3 protein is CASSSSGPPGAFF. CDR3 sequence (DNA): TGTGCCAGCAGCTCCTCCGGGCCCCCCGGAGCTTTCTTT.

CDR3 bases: TGCAGTGCTAGAGAGGGGCTTAATGAAAAACTGTTTTTT. This sequence encodes CSAREGLNEKLFF. This rearrangement joins TRBV20-1 to TRBJ1-4, with a weak D call TRBD1 (5 bases). Trimming cost V 0 bases and J 4 bases, with 6 bases left between them. Looked up from germline, CDR1 is DFQATT and CDR2 is SNEGSKA (reference sequence). The CDR3 has 13 residues.